This is a list of T cell receptor beta chains from one sample in a study of PD-1 blockade in classical Hodgkin lymphoma. The data were produced by immunoSEQ multiplex PCR, yet TCRdb's version contains in-frame clones alone and is incomplete. The sample records about 97,000 clones, approximately 83% being singletons. The sample in question was peripheral blood mononuclear cells (PBMCs), obtained at baseline. The receptors were sampled from a human donor with classical Hodgkin lymphoma. Both conserved end residues are part of each CDR3. Fields, in order: V gene, D gene, J gene, clone size, CDR3 protein, CDR3 DNA. The D gene is left open where the match is weak. Size tells how often a clone was seen (once, few, many) or the class of an expanded clone, and some rows leave it out.

v_call: TRBV30; d_call: -; j_call: TRBJ2-6; clone_size: -; cdr3_aa: CAWSPGIDGANVLTF; cdr3_nt: TGTGCCTGGAGTCCCGGGATCGATGGGGCCAACGTCCTGACTTTC
v_call: TRBV19; d_call: -; j_call: TRBJ1-1; clone_size: -; cdr3_aa: CASSYGLGNTEAFF; cdr3_nt: TGTGCCAGCTCATATGGCCTGGGGAACACTGAAGCTTTCTTT
v_call: TRBV9; d_call: -; j_call: TRBJ1-2; clone_size: few; cdr3_aa: CASNAVGYGYTF; cdr3_nt: TGTGCCAGCAACGCAGTTGGCTATGGCTACACCTTC
v_call: TRBV7-2; d_call: TRBD2; j_call: TRBJ2-1; clone_size: -; cdr3_aa: CASSLDVGGGVRFF; cdr3_nt: TGTGCCAGCAGCTTAGATGTTGGGGGAGGGGTCCGGTTCTTC
v_call: TRBV6-5; d_call: -; j_call: TRBJ1-2; clone_size: once; cdr3_aa: CASSRGFYGYTF; cdr3_nt: TGTGCCAGCAGCCGAGGATTCTATGGCTACACCTTC
v_call: TRBV5-1; d_call: -; j_call: TRBJ2-5; clone_size: -; cdr3_aa: CASSFGNAADVAQYF; cdr3_nt: TGCGCCAGCAGCTTCGGCAACGCTGCCGATGTAGCCCAGTACTTC
v_call: TRBV6-1; d_call: TRBD2; j_call: TRBJ2-5; clone_size: -; cdr3_aa: CASKLTSGQETQYF; cdr3_nt: TGTGCCAGCAAACTGACTAGCGGGCAAGAGACCCAGTACTTC
v_call: TRBV5-1; d_call: -; j_call: TRBJ2-3; clone_size: -; cdr3_aa: CASSFWAGTDTQYF; cdr3_nt: TGCGCCAGCAGCTTTTGGGCTGGCACAGATACGCAGTATTTT
v_call: TRBV5-1; d_call: -; j_call: TRBJ1-1; clone_size: -; cdr3_aa: CASSQGQNTEAFF; cdr3_nt: TGCGCCAGCAGCCAGGGACAGAACACTGAAGCTTTCTTT
v_call: TRBV10-3; d_call: TRBD2; j_call: TRBJ2-7; clone_size: -; cdr3_aa: CAISESTSGTYEQYF; cdr3_nt: TGTGCCATCAGTGAGTCGACTAGCGGTACCTACGAGCAGTACTTC
v_call: TRBV5-4; d_call: -; j_call: TRBJ2-3; clone_size: -; cdr3_aa: CASSPGQNTDTQYF; cdr3_nt: TGTGCCAGCAGCCCAGGACAGAACACAGATACGCAGTATTTT
v_call: TRBV28; d_call: TRBD1; j_call: TRBJ1-1; clone_size: large; cdr3_aa: CASSSQGQGDTEAFF; cdr3_nt: TGTGCCAGCAGTTCCCAGGGACAGGGGGACACTGAAGCTTTCTTT
v_call: TRBV5-6; d_call: -; j_call: TRBJ1-4; clone_size: -; cdr3_aa: CASSLRGRGEKLFF; cdr3_nt: TGTGCCAGCAGCTTGAGGGGAAGAGGTGAAAAACTGTTTTTT
v_call: TRBV29-1; d_call: -; j_call: TRBJ2-7; clone_size: -; cdr3_aa: CSVNWGAWLQYF; cdr3_nt: TGCAGCGTTAATTGGGGGGCCTGGTTGCAGTACTTC
v_call: TRBV29-1; d_call: -; j_call: TRBJ2-7; clone_size: -; cdr3_aa: CSVLLQASSYEQYF; cdr3_nt: TGCAGCGTGCTGTTACAGGCTAGCTCCTACGAGCAGTACTTC
v_call: TRBV7-2; d_call: -; j_call: TRBJ1-1; clone_size: -; cdr3_aa: CASSPQATRNTEAFF; cdr3_nt: TGTGCCAGCAGCCCCCAGGCCACAAGGAACACTGAAGCTTTCTTT
v_call: TRBV28; d_call: TRBD1; j_call: TRBJ1-2; clone_size: once; cdr3_aa: CASSLGGTVYYGYTF; cdr3_nt: TGTGCCAGCAGTTTAGGCGGGACAGTGTACTATGGCTACACCTTC
v_call: TRBV6-4; d_call: TRBD2; j_call: TRBJ2-1; clone_size: -; cdr3_aa: CASSDSTSGAYNEQFF; cdr3_nt: TGTGCCAGCAGTGACTCGACTAGCGGAGCTTACAATGAGCAGTTCTTC
v_call: TRBV19; d_call: TRBD1; j_call: TRBJ2-6; clone_size: -; cdr3_aa: CASNLLGTGSGANVLTF; cdr3_nt: TGTGCCAGTAACCTTCTCGGGACAGGGTCTGGGGCCAACGTCCTGACTTTC
v_call: TRBV7-9; d_call: -; j_call: TRBJ2-2; clone_size: -; cdr3_aa: CASSPPSGELFF; cdr3_nt: TGTGCCAGCAGCCCCCCGTCCGGGGAGCTGTTTTTT
v_call: TRBV6-6; d_call: -; j_call: TRBJ2-1; clone_size: once; cdr3_aa: CASSGLAPSSYNEQFF; cdr3_nt: TGTGCCAGCAGTGGGCTAGCGCCGAGCTCCTACAATGAGCAGTTCTTC
v_call: TRBV9; d_call: TRBD2; j_call: TRBJ2-7; clone_size: -; cdr3_aa: CASSVGPSGSYEQYF; cdr3_nt: TGTGCCAGCAGCGTAGGGCCTAGCGGATCCTACGAGCAGTACTTC
v_call: TRBV5-1; d_call: -; j_call: TRBJ2-3; clone_size: -; cdr3_aa: CASSLDGRGPIDTDTQYF; cdr3_nt: TGCGCCAGCAGCTTGGACGGGAGAGGCCCTATTGACACAGATACGCAGTATTTT
v_call: TRBV18; d_call: TRBD2; j_call: TRBJ2-3; clone_size: -; cdr3_aa: CASSPDTGGNTQYF; cdr3_nt: TGTGCCAGCTCACCAGATACGGGAGGGAATACGCAGTATTTT
v_call: TRBV19; d_call: TRBD1; j_call: TRBJ2-1; clone_size: -; cdr3_aa: CASSRGQGYNEQFF; cdr3_nt: TGTGCCAGTAGTAGAGGACAGGGCTACAATGAGCAGTTCTTC
v_call: TRBV10-3; d_call: -; j_call: TRBJ2-4; clone_size: -; cdr3_aa: CAISNGNIQYF; cdr3_nt: TGTGCCATCAGTAACGGAAACATTCAGTACTTC
v_call: TRBV5-4; d_call: -; j_call: TRBJ2-7; clone_size: -; cdr3_aa: CASSLEGRWEQYF; cdr3_nt: TGTGCCAGCAGCTTGGAGGGGCGTTGGGAGCAGTACTTC
v_call: TRBV9; d_call: -; j_call: TRBJ2-1; clone_size: -; cdr3_aa: CASSVESSYNEQFF; cdr3_nt: TGTGCCAGCAGCGTAGAGAGCTCCTACAATGAGCAGTTCTTC
v_call: TRBV28; d_call: TRBD2; j_call: TRBJ2-3; clone_size: -; cdr3_aa: CASSSIAGRSTDTQYF; cdr3_nt: TGTGCCAGCAGTTCAATAGCGGGGCGGAGCACAGATACGCAGTATTTT
v_call: TRBV19; d_call: -; j_call: TRBJ2-7; clone_size: -; cdr3_aa: CASSIALPTPAFIYEQYF; cdr3_nt: TGTGCCAGTAGTATAGCCCTCCCGACACCCGCCTTCATTTACGAGCAGTACTTC
v_call: TRBV7-2; d_call: -; j_call: TRBJ2-2; clone_size: -; cdr3_aa: CASSLGVANTGELFF; cdr3_nt: TGTGCCAGCAGCTTAGGTGTGGCGAACACCGGGGAGCTGTTTTTT
v_call: TRBV14; d_call: -; j_call: TRBJ1-1; clone_size: -; cdr3_aa: CASSQGGVKAFF; cdr3_nt: TGTGCCAGCAGCCAAGGGGGGGTGAAAGCTTTCTTT
v_call: TRBV7-9; d_call: -; j_call: TRBJ1-2; clone_size: few; cdr3_aa: CASSPPQGGYTF; cdr3_nt: TGTGCCAGCAGCCCACCACAGGGTGGCTACACCTTC
v_call: TRBV4-1; d_call: -; j_call: TRBJ1-4; clone_size: -; cdr3_aa: CASSQYTGRTNEKLFF; cdr3_nt: TGCGCCAGCAGCCAGTACACAGGGCGGACTAATGAAAAACTGTTTTTT
v_call: TRBV5-1; d_call: TRBD2; j_call: TRBJ2-1; clone_size: -; cdr3_aa: CASSPPLAGGWNEQFF; cdr3_nt: TGCGCCAGCAGCCCACCACTAGCGGGAGGGTGGAATGAGCAGTTCTTC
v_call: TRBV6-5; d_call: -; j_call: TRBJ2-7; clone_size: -; cdr3_aa: CASSYDTGYGYEQYF; cdr3_nt: TGTGCCAGCAGTTACGACACGGGTTACGGATACGAGCAGTACTTC